A selection of T cell receptor beta chains follows, all from one sample in a study of graft-versus-host responses after intestinal transplantation. Here immunoSEQ multiplex PCR was the method, and the copy in TCRdb shows in-frame clones only, minus some. Here the sample spans tens of thousands of clones, roughly 92% being singletons. Their antigen targets remain unknown. The sequences come from unstimulated CD8+ T cells sorted from spleen or lymph node cells, collected before transplant. These receptors all stem from a human donor who was the organ donor for an intestinal transplant. Both conserved end residues are trimmed from each CDR3. The order of the fields is clone size, V gene, CDR3 protein. Part of the rows lack a size; the others show once, few, many or a class for expanded clones.

. | TRBV4-1 | ASSGKNRGEYEQY
few | TRBV9 | ASSSPTSGRLDEQF
. | TRBV7-8 | ASSLVDQQGFDEQF
. | TRBV5-8 | ASSPEREGQETQY
. | TRBV7-8 | ASSFLSGTSGYTDTQY
. | TRBV10-3 | AISGDGAYEQY
. | TRBV9 | ASSPQTVGAGELF
. | TRBV10-3 | AISESVGGPRNEQF
. | TRBV11-2 | ASSFAYEQY
. | TRBV18 | ASSPIPYVAQYNEQF
once | TRBV5-5 | ASSWVPGAVSYEQY
. | TRBV28 | ASSNRGLQETQY
. | TRBV4-1 | ASSPEPGSNTGELF
. | TRBV28 | ASSLWAGGYYGYT
. | TRBV27 | ASSLQGMNTEAF
once | TRBV9 | ASSKGGLAETQY
. | TRBV4-3 | ASSQEGRDPRGTGELF
. | TRBV10-3 | AISGGSGDSTDTQY
. | TRBV10-3 | AIRAYRTGDIYEQY
. | TRBV7-6 | ASSLGTSGSNEQF
once | TRBV15 | ATSRDVGVGETQY
. | TRBV5-4 | ASSLTSGRVDTQY
. | TRBV28 | ASSAPRSSGEETQY
. | TRBV4-2 | ASSQVAPVPDLPRGEQY
. | TRBV6-5 | ASSDNSGANVLT
few | TRBV4-1 | ASSQGDGGPNEKLF
. | TRBV6-4 | ASRDLGLLPLATNEKLF
. | TRBV28 | ASSLGLEGTGELF
. | TRBV27 | ASSFGREQF
. | TRBV27 | ASSRKAGDPYEQY
once | TRBV5-5 | ASSQGHEISYEQY
. | TRBV28 | ASSDRQVFNQPQH
. | TRBV18 | ASSPVGRKTGELF
. | TRBV19 | ASSMKWGYYGYT
. | TRBV27 | ASSLGLAGGYPSTDTQY
. | TRBV7-3 | ASSPGVGYEQY
few | TRBV27 | ASSSSDLSSYYEQY
. | TRBV7-6 | ASSPRDRYEQY
. | TRBV4-1 | ASSQERARAGYEQY
. | TRBV27 | ASSLSPPPQPGLEIDTTYEQY
. | TRBV28 | ASSLGVSYEQY
. | TRBV4-3 | ASSQAGTGLYEQY
. | TRBV29-1 | SVDVGTLLGGGYT
. | TRBV11-1 | ASSDSREVASGNTIY
. | TRBV19 | ASNTKVVSNQPQH
. | TRBV6-5 | ASSYSTSGSTDTQY
. | TRBV11-2 | ASSLVGEGETQY
. | TRBV5-4 | ASSLAPGTYEQY
few | TRBV7-9 | ASSPGTSVEQY
once | TRBV28 | ASSSGREGYEQY
once | TRBV7-2 | ASSLTSGRGDTQY
. | TRBV5-4 | ASSPLEHNYRVGNNEQF
. | TRBV4-3 | ASSQGEPGLEVEQF
. | TRBV5-1 | ASSLVAGGPGELF
once | TRBV11-2 | ASSLYGTGTETEAF